This record concerns one T cell receptor beta chain sequence. The sample is drawn from a study of T cell responses to AZD1222 COVID-19 vaccine. Clones were read by immunoSEQ multiplex PCR, and TCRdb kept only the in-frame ones, dropping some. The repertoire holds about 100,000 clones, about 90% seen once, with 2% to 2.5% in the top ten. This CDR3 spans 13 amino acids. Per the germline V gene, CDR1 is LGHNA and CDR2 is YSLEER. Trimming cost V 1 base and J 7 bases, with 5 bases left between them. This material consisted of peripheral blood, taken 28 days after the second AZD1222 dose. V gene TRBV4-3 combines with J gene TRBJ1-6; D not resolved. This sequence originates from an adult who received the AZD1222 COVID-19 vaccine. CDR3 DNA sequence: TGCGCCAGCAGCCAAGCCCTGAATTCACCCCTCCACTTT. Translation: CASSQALNSPLHF.